This TCR beta chain is from a study of spatial heterogeneity in lung cancer. Overall study: Matched bulk RNA-seq provided a T cell module score, and TCR transcript counts in tumor regions correlated strongly with it.

This clonotype showed up many times. The antigen is unknown. The CDR3 runs 16 residues. Germline CDR1 and CDR2: MDHEN and SYDVKM. The germline V and J ends were trimmed by 6 bases and 1 base, with 18 bases remaining between them. Time point given: sample taken at primary tumor resection. General study results and limits: The number of expanded tumor alpha and beta chains correlated with mutation number.

A single record per CDR3 protein comes from TCRdb applying MiXCR to the 5' RACE reads. The top ten hold roughly a tenth of the sample, which has approximately 23,000 distinct CDR3 sequences, around 4.8% seen once. The starting material was lung tumor tissue, obtained at surgery. The sequence derives from a male donor with early-stage non-small cell lung cancer. V is TRBV28 and J is TRBJ1-1; D gene uncertain. The CDR3 DNA reads TGTGCCAGCAGCCCCCCGGTCGGCAGACAGAACACTGAAGCTTTCTTT. Translating it yields CASSPPVGRQNTEAFF.